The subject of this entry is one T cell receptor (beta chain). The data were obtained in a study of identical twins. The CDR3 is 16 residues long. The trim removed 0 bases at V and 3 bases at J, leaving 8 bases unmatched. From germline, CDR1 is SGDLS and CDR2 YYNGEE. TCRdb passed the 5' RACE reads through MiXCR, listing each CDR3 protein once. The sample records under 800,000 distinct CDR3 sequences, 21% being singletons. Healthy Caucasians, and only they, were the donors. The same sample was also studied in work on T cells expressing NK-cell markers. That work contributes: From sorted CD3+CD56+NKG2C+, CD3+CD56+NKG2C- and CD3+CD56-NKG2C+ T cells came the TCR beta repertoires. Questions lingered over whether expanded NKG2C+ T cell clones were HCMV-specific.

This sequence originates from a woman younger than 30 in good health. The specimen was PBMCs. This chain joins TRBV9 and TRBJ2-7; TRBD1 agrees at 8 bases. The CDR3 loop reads CASSVVPTGAYYEQYF. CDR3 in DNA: TGTGCCAGCAGCGTAGTCCCGACAGGGGCCTACTACGAGCAGTACTTC.